This T cell receptor beta chain was captured by sequencing in a study of CXCR3-negative and CXCR3-positive naive CD8 T cells. Notes on the study in general: CXCR3-negative naive cells had less hydrophobic TRB CDR3s than did CXCR3-positive naive cells. From TRB CDR3 properties, TCR strength was inferred; surface CD5 did not differ between naive subsets.

Looked up from germline, CDR1 is MNHEY and CDR2 is SVGEGT. The CDR3 loop spans 17 amino acids. The authors prepared UMI-labeled TRB cDNA libraries by 5' RACE. TCRdb re-called the 5' RACE reads and shows each CDR3 protein once, DNA omitted. The specimen's table records about 150,000 distinct CDR3 sequences. Triplicate sorting captured approximately 300,000 cells each from every CD8+ T cell subset. Of note for this clonotype: Its antigen is undetermined.

The TCR sequence derives from a human donor in good health. Some clones in this sample may be carry-over from other donors' samples. The chain combines TRBV6-2 or TRBV6-3 with TRBJ2-7; TCRdb's assignment of TRBD2 cannot be checked, as there is no DNA. Material for sequencing was naive CXCR3+ CD8+ T cells from blood. Noted subset: CD45RO-CCR7+CD27+CD95- naive CD8+ T cells expressing CXCR3 (TNR3+). The CDR3 region is CASSYSSAGLGTYEQYF.